These 21 T cell receptor beta chains were sequenced from one sample in a study of OX40 agonist ivuxolimab in advanced cancers. Assay used: immunoSEQ multiplex PCR; TCRdb lists only in-frame clones, some missing. The sample has 45,000 to 70,000 clones; 65% to 85% are singletons. This material consisted of CD4+ or CD8+ T cells sorted from blood, taken in a trial of the OX40 agonist ivuxolimab. These receptors came from an adult with an advanced solid tumor such as melanoma, head and neck, liver or kidney cancer.

This clone was seen once. J is TRBJ1-1 and V is TRBV29-1; D remains ambiguous. V was shortened by 8 bases and J by 0 bases, with 13 bases between the two germline ends. The CDR3 contains 13 residues. Germline V gives CDR1 SQVTM, CDR2 ANQGSEA. As DNA, the CDR3 is TGCAGCACCACAGAGTACATGAACACTGAAGCTTTCTTT. Protein product: CSTTEYMNTEAFF.

The chain joins TRBV14 to TRBJ1-1; perhaps TRBD1 as D (6 bases). CDR1 and CDR2 from the germline V gene are SGHDN and FVKESK. V dropped 6 bases and J dropped 3 bases, with 11 bases sitting between them. This CDR3 comprises 13 residues. The CDR3 is CASRRGTHTEAFF. The CDR3, as DNA: TGTGCCAGCAGGAGGGGGACGCACACTGAAGCTTTCTTT.

Concerning this clone itself: An end of the junction differs from the germline gene, which may be a read error. J is TRBJ1-1 and V is TRBV5-1; no firm D call. Germline CDR1 is SGHRS and CDR2 is YFSETQ. The CDR3 extends over 15 amino acids. CDR3 in DNA: TGTGCCAGCAGCCCCCTTGAGTTCCCGAACACTGAAGCTTTCTTT. It codes for CASSPLEFPNTEAFF.

This clone was recorded a few times. The chain joins TRBV28 to TRBJ2-1; maybe TRBD1 (6 bases). The germline gives CDR1 MDHEN, CDR2 SYDVKM. This CDR3 is 11 amino acids long. The V and J ends lost 6 bases and 9 bases respectively, with 9 bases between them. The CDR3 bases are TGTGCCAGCAGGGCACAGGGTGAGCAGTTCTTC. It specifies CASRAQGEQFF.

This CDR3 reads CASSTPGQVFPGERYGYTF. The CDR3 DNA is TGTGCCAGCAGTACTCCGGGACAGGTTTTCCCCGGCGAGAGGTATGGCTACACCTTC. J is TRBJ1-2 and V is TRBV28; 8 bases are a match to TRBD1. Looked up from germline, CDR1 is MDHEN and CDR2 is SYDVKM. CDR3 size: 19 residues. With V trimmed by 5 bases and J by 5 bases, 22 bases remained unmatched.

This clone appeared a single time. The chain is built from TRBV29-1 and TRBJ2-1; no firm D call. The V gene lost 3 bases and the J gene lost 9 bases, with 15 bases spanning the gap. Germline values: CDR1 SQVTM, CDR2 ANQGSEA. CDR3 length: 13 residues. CDR3 in amino acids: CSVDRSRKSEQFF. The CDR3 nucleotides are TGCAGCGTTGACCGTTCTAGGAAGAGTGAGCAGTTCTTC.

In nucleotides, the CDR3 is TGCGCCAGCAGCTTGTCAGGTTTTGGCACTGAAGCTTTCTTT. Its protein product is CASSLSGFGTEAFF. V usage is TRBV5-1 and J usage is TRBJ1-1; D remains ambiguous. Germline V gene lookup returns CDR1 SGHRS and CDR2 YFSETQ. The CDR3 has 14 residues. The V gene lost 1 base and the J gene lost 4 bases, with 11 bases spanning the gap.

This chain joins TRBV7-2 and TRBJ1-3, with D hard to call. This CDR3 has 15 amino acids. V lost 2 bases and J lost 0, with 8 bases in between. Germline lookup yields CDR1 SGHTA and CDR2 FQGNSA. The DNA for the CDR3 is TGTGCCAGCAGCTTATCTCAGGACTCTGGAAACACCATATATTTT. Translating it yields CASSLSQDSGNTIYF.

This rearrangement joins TRBV30 to TRBJ1-4; no definite D call. V lost 5 bases and J lost 2, with 9 bases in between. Germline CDR1 reads GTSNPN; CDR2 reads SVGIG (reference sequence). The CDR3 has 13 amino acids. The CDR3: CAWRESTNEKLFF. CDR3 in DNA: TGTGCCTGGCGGGAGTCCACTAATGAAAAACTGTTTTTT.

This chain uses TRBV9 with TRBJ2-1, with 9 bases lining up with TRBD2. V lost 0 bases and J lost 3; bases outside the gene matches: 4. CDR1 and CDR2 from the germline V gene are SGDLS and YYNGEE. The CDR3 loop spans 16 amino acids. CDR3 sequence (DNA): TGTGCCAGCAGCGTAGGCGCTAGCGGGGTCTACAATGAGCAGTTCTTC. Translated, it gives CASSVGASGVYNEQFF.

J is TRBJ2-5 and V is TRBV28, with a possible D match to TRBD1 (6 bases). The tail of the sequence fits TRBJ2-7 better, so the J call may be wrong. This CDR3 region has 20 residues. Germline loops: CDR1 MDHEN, CDR2 SYDVKM. CDR3 nucleotides: TGTGCCAGCAGCCCCGCCTCCTTACAGGGAGAGGGGTCAAGCTCCTACGAGCAGTACTTC. Amino acid sequence: CASSPASLQGEGSSSYEQYF.

This clone turned up a few times. This chain uses TRBV5-4 with TRBJ2-5, with a weak D call TRBD1 (6 bases). CDR1 and CDR2 (germline): SGHNT, YYREEE (reference sequence). The length of the CDR3 is 13 residues. The ends were cut back, 9 bases at V and 4 bases at J, with 16 bases in the middle. The CDR3 nucleotides are TGTGCCACGGGGATACAGGGTACAGAGACCCAGTACTTC. Translated: CATGIQGTETQYF.

The chain's CDR3 is CASSPPRVAGGDTQYF. Here the CDR3 DNA reads TGTGCCAGCTCACCACCTCGGGTAGCGGGAGGAGATACGCAGTATTTT. The chain employs TRBV18 and TRBJ2-3, with 10 bases aligning to TRBD2. V shed 0 bases and J 5 bases; nucleotides not matched to a gene: 5. This CDR3 comprises 16 residues. Germline V gene data show CDR1 as KGHSH and CDR2 as LQKENI.

The rearrangement links TRBV10-3 to TRBJ1-5, with D perhaps matching TRBD1 (6 bases). The V end lost 6 bases, the J end lost 2 bases, and 17 bases lay between the germline ends. Looked up from germline, CDR1 is ENHRY and CDR2 is SYGVKD. The CDR3 is made up of 16 amino acids. In nucleotides, the CDR3 is TGTGCCATCAGCACGGAGGGGGGCTCGGGCAATCAGCCCCAGCATTTT. It is translated as CAISTEGGSGNQPQHF.

V usage is TRBV2 and J usage is TRBJ1-1; a possible D gene is TRBD1 (6 bases). The CDR3 contains 15 residues. Per germline, CDR1 SNHLY and CDR2 FYNNEI. V lost 2 bases to trimming and J lost 2 bases, with 12 bases between them. DNA of the CDR3: TGTGCCAGCAGTGAACCGCGGGGGCGCAACACTGAAGCTTTCTTT. The encoded protein is CASSEPRGRNTEAFF.

V gene TRBV5-1 combines with J gene TRBJ2-5; the D gene is possibly TRBD2 (7 bases). This CDR3 region has 14 residues. V lost 4 bases and J lost 4, with 14 bases in between. Per germline, CDR1 SGHRS and CDR2 YFSETQ. The DNA of the CDR3 is TGCGCCAGCAGCCGGAGGGGGGGCCGAGAGACCCAGTACTTC. Its translation: CASSRRGGRETQYF.

The V and J genes are TRBV5-1 and TRBJ2-5; D gene unclear. The CDR3 covers 16 residues. Germline CDR1 is SGHRS and CDR2 is YFSETQ. The V end was cut by 2 bases, the J end by 3 bases, with 17 bases between. This chain's CDR3 is CASSFWTAQAKETQYF. CDR3 sequence (DNA): TGCGCCAGCAGCTTTTGGACCGCCCAAGCCAAAGAGACCCAGTACTTC.

This rearrangement joins TRBV30 to TRBJ1-2; D is perhaps TRBD1 (5 bases). The length of the CDR3 is 13 residues. V was clipped by 4 bases and J by 4 bases, with 13 bases between them. From germline, CDR1 is GTSNPN and CDR2 SVGIG (reference sequence). The chain's CDR3 is CAWTFQGTYGYTF. Written as DNA, the CDR3 is TGTGCCTGGACGTTCCAGGGAACCTATGGCTACACCTTC.

This chain links TRBV7-9 with TRBJ2-5, with 11 nucleotides matching TRBD2. The germline V gene encodes CDR1 SEHNR and CDR2 FQNEAQ (reference sequence). The V and J ends lost 5 bases and 4 bases, in that order; junction bases with no gene match: 3. The CDR3 length is 14 residues. The CDR3 bases are TGTGCCAGCAGCGCCGGACTAGCGGGAGAGACCCAGTACTTC. Protein: CASSAGLAGETQYF.

This CDR3 reads CASTPDRHNTQYF. DNA of the CDR3: TGTGCCAGCACCCCGGACAGACACAATACGCAGTATTTT. The J gene is TRBJ2-3, the V gene TRBV7-2; the D gene is possibly TRBD1 (6 bases). V dropped 7 bases and J dropped 7 bases, with 15 bases sitting between them. Germline CDR1 reads SGHTA; CDR2 reads FQGNSA. The CDR3 spans 13 residues.

This clone showed up just once. This chain links TRBV6-6 with TRBJ1-5; the match to TRBD1 covers 9 bases. Germline CDR1 and CDR2: MNHNY and SVGAGI (reference sequence). The CDR3 spans 15 residues. J gave up 0 bases and V 5 bases, and 2 bases lay outside the gene matches. CDR3 region: CASSPDRGSNQPQHF. The CDR3 DNA reads TGTGCCAGCAGTCCGGACAGGGGTAGCAATCAGCCCCAGCATTTT.